This T cell receptor (beta chain) appears in the sequencing data of a study of cytomegalovirus exposure and HLA in healthy donors (dated 2017 in TCRdb). About the investigation overall: According to an earlier analysis of 587 of the donors, about 180 million T cells yielded roughly 110 million unique TCR beta sequences and 276 Gb of sequence data. Besides the first cohort of approximately 710 subjects, a separate validation cohort made up of roughly 120 different subjects was used. To study patterns of TCR occurrence, a later analysis re-analyzed previously published TCR beta repertoires from 666 donors and added high-resolution HLA genotyping. A later genetic analysis used genome-wide SNP genotypes for about three fifths of the roughly 700 donors, treating that subset as a discovery cohort. The study profiled the T cell repertoires of fewer than 850 subjects by immunosequencing and related them to cytomegalovirus serostatus. Both class I and class II loci were covered by HLA typing, at four-digit resolution. An early release that covered more than 550 HLA-typed donors contained about 300 gigabases of sequencing data and 80 million or so unique TCR sequences. All discovery cohort repertoires had been generated using a single sequencing platform. To predict cytomegalovirus infection status, the study brought together high-throughput TCR immunosequencing, statistical association of individual TCRs with disease status, and machine learning. The number of donors typed differed by locus, with 629-630 for A, B, C, DRB1 and DQB1, 522 for DQA1, approximately 570 for DPA1, and around 460 for DPB1. In an earlier analysis of a few hundred of the donors, high-throughput TCR beta sequencing was used to judge whether each TCR beta V gene segment behaved as functional or pseudogenic. Among 350 to 400 genotyped donors of the cohort, an average of approximately 250,000 unique TCR beta nucleotide sequences were sequenced per donor, roughly 20% of them non-productive. Of the 300 to 500 genotyped donors, roughly 76% were placed in the genetic ancestry cluster associated with self-reported Caucasian donors. About five DR-DQ haplotypes were handled as single units for association and clustering, since linkage in the cohort was strong. The study aimed to test whether signatures of past pathogen exposure could be identified by cataloging public T cell receptors. Rather than using new phenotypic data, the later analysis identified candidate immune exposures from TCR beta sequences and from how often those sequences occurred across donors. Donor age, sex, ethnicity and CMV serostatus were compiled alongside the repertoire data.

Receptor libraries were prepared by the immunoSEQ multiplex PCR assay. For the multiplex PCR, a mixture combining 60 forward primers for TCR Vbeta segments and 13 reverse primers for TCR Jbeta segments was used. A multiplex PCR assay on genomic DNA amplified the CDR3 region of rearranged TCR beta genes. The amplified TCR beta libraries were sequenced on the Illumina HiSeq System as 87-base-pair reads. Per the authors' processing: Across the 640 or so repertoires, a later analysis counted 75 million to 90 million unique TCR beta chains, roughly 11 million of which were shared by at least two donors. A nearest-neighbor algorithm error-corrected the raw reads and collapsed the reads into unique sequences, merging closely related sequences to remove PCR and sequencing errors. CDR3 sequences were aligned to IMGT reference sequences to assign V, D and J gene segments. Each retained sequence needed at least a six-nucleotide match to both a V gene segment and a J gene segment. Rearrangements were classified as productive when the CDR3 lacked stop codons and remained in frame with V and J, and all other rearrangements were classified as non-productive. Following IMGT convention, CDR3 was defined as the stretch from the second conserved V-encoded cysteine up to the conserved J-encoded phenylalanine. Sequences without an unambiguous match to a single V gene segment were excluded from the earlier analysis of almost 600 of the donors. An earlier analysis of several hundred of the donors called V segments functional above 56.7% productive rearrangements and segregating when the between-donor standard deviation exceeded 5%. A statistical classification framework was built to diagnose cytomegalovirus status from the catalog of TCR beta chain sequences. In a later analysis, TCR nucleotide sequences were compared against IMGT/GENE-DB human TR gene sequences so that V and J genes could be assigned. Using the TCRdist pipeline, a later analysis assigned CDR3 sequences along with most-parsimonious VDJ recombination scenarios. In a later analysis, each TCR beta chain was defined by its CDR3 amino acid sequence together with its V-gene family, and reads without a unique V-gene family were excluded. In a later analysis, around 600 highly shared, low-generation-probability nucleotide sequences were removed to address suspected cross-contamination and a sequencing artifact. A later analysis calculated a clonal expansion index for each public chain from normalized within-repertoire ranks of inferred template counts. Generation probabilities in a later analysis came from a VDJ recombination model fitted to out-of-frame rearrangements, and those results were checked against IGoR. A later analysis scored TCR-TCR, TCR-HLA and TCR-CMV co-occurrence with hypergeometric tests, applying a repertoire-size bias correction to TCR pairs. To estimate false discovery rates, a later analysis permuted the HLA or CMV assignments 20 times. In a later analysis, co-occurring TCRs were grouped with DBSCAN, and TCRdist sequence similarity was added when clustering was performed within HLA-allele-positive subsets. Repertoires with fewer than 30,000 or more than 120,000 public chains, plus five repertoires with anomalous nucleotide sharing, were excluded from co-occurrence clustering. The clones in this table, taken by TCRdb from immuneACCESS, are in-frame only. Not every clone is retained; where verified, under half of the shortfall comes from an unresolved V gene, and the cause of the rest is unknown. From that table come the V and J calls and clone size; the DNA was used to work out D and trimming. Recorded for this sample are roughly 140,000 clones; approximately 78% of them occurred a single time. Of the sample, over 2.5% is held by the ten largest clones.

V loses 1 base, J loses 4 bases, and the germline ends lie 8 bases apart. CDR3 length: 14 amino acids, cysteine to phenylalanine. Only the CDR3 region is kept as DNA, spanning 42 bases read in frame from base 1. The germline V gene (reference sequence) supplies CDR1 LNHNV and CDR2 YYDKDF. In the case of this clone: The specificity of this receptor is unknown. Qualities for individual bases were not recorded, and no much larger clone is one base off.

The cohort consisted of 650 to 700 healthy bone marrow donors. At the time of sampling, all cohort members were nominally healthy, though unrecorded immune exposures were likely present. The donor tested CMV seronegative, placing the donor among the 300 to 450 seronegative members of the cohort. Every donor gave a peripheral blood sample, and the peripheral blood mononuclear cells from that sample were used for TCR beta sequencing. The Qiagen DNeasy Blood Extraction Kit was used to extract genomic DNA from the blood cell samples. The research as a whole found: In a later analysis, HLA-associated TCR beta chains were found to be more clonally expanded and to have lower generation probabilities than equally common non-associated chains. The study listed over 150 TCR beta chains as associated with cytomegalovirus. Roughly uniform sequencing depth across donors was assumed in presence/absence analyses, although this assumption may not hold. Specific HLA alleles were associated with 15,000 to 20,000 TCR beta sequences at a false discovery rate of 0.05 in a later analysis. Because some donors lacked HLA typing at each locus, the association tests relied only on the typed subset. A further reported finding was that TCR beta sequences accurately predicted the HLA-A and HLA-B alleles for most subjects in the first cohort. A few of the identified cytomegalovirus-associated TCR beta chains were confirmed in vitro to be specific for cytomegalovirus antigens. Linkage disequilibrium might explain the correlated functional status among segregating V segments, but an unknown experimental factor could not be excluded. The authors suggested that the approach could potentially be generalized to other disease states and immunological phenotypes. Cytomegalovirus status was reported to be diagnosed by the classifier with high specificity and sensitivity in both the original and validation cohorts. Because the 87-base-pair reads could not distinguish some IMGT-functional V segments, including TRBV6-2 and TRBV6-3, those segments were excluded. Compared with the approximately 710-donor mean, donors in an Asian-associated ancestry cluster had fewer N-insertions in productive TCRs, according to a later genetic analysis. The earlier analysis of 587 of the donors excluded 15 to 20 rarely observed V segments, including chromosome 9 orphons, because counts were too low. In a later analysis, several top co-occurrence clusters were reported to appear linked to parvovirus B19, influenza, CMV and Epstein-Barr virus. The sequencing pipeline was judged likely to have produced a cluster of highly shared sequence variants as a technical artifact. Most CMV-associated TCR beta chains appeared to be HLA-restricted in a later analysis, and the HLA associations seemed to be driven largely by CMV exposure. V-gene and J-gene trimming of TCR beta chains was associated with a missense DCLRE1C variant in a later genetic analysis, and the association was replicated in an independent cohort. The cohort was sequenced for TCR beta chains only, and without alpha or paired-chain data the features that could be detected were limited. For the cohort, immune exposure information was limited to CMV serostatus. In an earlier analysis of roughly 560 of the donors, most TCR beta V segments were observed in productive rearrangements about 87% or about 30% of the time, broadly matching IMGT annotations. In a later analysis, the rate of TCR association differed among HLA loci, with DRB1 alleles having the most associated TCRs and HLA-C alleles having the fewest. When HLA alleles, especially DR and DQ, strongly co-occurred, TCR associations were difficult to assign to individual alleles. Most TCR sequences were observed very rarely across donors, whereas some public TCRs were present in many individuals.

This sequence was found in a female donor in good health and CMV-seronegative. Sequenced: PBMCs. The rearrangement combines TRBV15 with TRBJ2-1, with no confidently assigned D gene. The sequence in DNA is TGTGCCACCAGCAGAGGGAGCGAATACAATGAGCAGTTCTTC. Its translation is CATSRGSEYNEQFF.